Presented here are 7 T cell receptor beta chains from one specimen sequenced in a study of Graves' ophthalmopathy and Graves' hyperthyroidism. RNA served as the template for amplifying TCR beta CDR3 regions. The first round was an RT-PCR with HTBI primers, and the second round was a multiplex PCR. TCRdb reprocessed the multiplex PCR reads with MiXCR, giving one entry per CDR3 protein. Seen here are about 700,000 distinct CDR3 sequences, around 40% observed once, and the top ten hold 44%. Sequencing was done on a sample of peripheral blood. These receptors originate from an adult man with Graves' ophthalmopathy.

Turning to this clonotype: One base away lies a much larger clone, so this may be a sequencing read error. V gene TRBV15 combines with J gene TRBJ1-5, with D perhaps TRBD1 (6 bases). The ends were cut back, 0 bases at V and 6 bases at J, with 18 bases in the middle. The CDR3 consists of 17 residues. The germline V gene has CDR1 LNHNV and CDR2 YYDKDF (reference sequence). CDR3 bases: TGTGCCACCAGCAGAGATCGGGGGACAAGGGGTACTCAGCCCCAGCATTTT. Its translation: CATSRDRGTRGTQPQHF.

Concerning this clonotype: Since a much larger clone is just one base distant, this may be a read error. The chain links TRBV7-9 to TRBJ2-2; no firm D call. CDR3 length equals 15 residues. V was trimmed by 5 bases and J by 4 bases, leaving 14 bases between them. The germline V gene has CDR1 SEHNR and CDR2 FQNEAQ (reference sequence). For the CDR3, the DNA is TGTGCCAGCAGCAGAGACTCCTCGGGCACCGGGGAGCTGTTTTTT. It specifies CASSRDSSGTGELFF.

This clonotype was counted at least ten times. The chain couples TRBV7-2 to TRBJ1-4, with no clear D. Germline V gives CDR1 SGHTA, CDR2 FQGNSA. The CDR3 sequence is 12 residues long. V lost 1 base and J lost 8, with 5 bases in between. CDR3 amino acids: CASSLDLEKLFF. CDR3 coding DNA: TGTGCCAGCAGCTTAGACCTAGAAAAACTGTTTTTT.

This chain uses TRBV7-6 with TRBJ2-7; 9 nucleotides line up with TRBD1. With V trimmed by 6 bases and J by 1 base, 7 bases remained unmatched. CDR3 size: 15 residues. CDR1 and CDR2 (germline): SGHVS, FNYEAQ. CDR3 in DNA: TGTGCCAGCAGTACACCGGGACAGGGTTCCTACGAGCAGTACTTC. Translated, it gives CASSTPGQGSYEQYF.

Note on this clonotype: The CDR3 carries no conserved terminal phenylalanine or tryptophan, so it likely arises from a read error. The V call is TRBV2, the J call TRBJ1-1, with a possible D match to TRBD1 (6 bases). This CDR3 is built from 13 residues. V lost 10 bases and J lost 0, with 12 bases in between. Per the germline V gene, CDR1 is SNHLY and CDR2 is FYNNEI. The CDR3 loop is CATTRGLNTEAFL. In nucleotides, the CDR3 is TGTGCCACCACCAGGGGTTTGAACACTGAAGCTTTCCTT.

The chain joins TRBV7-9 to TRBJ1-2; D gene ambiguous. The length of the CDR3 is 14 residues. Trimming shortened V by 6 bases and J by 5 bases, and 16 bases separated the two germline ends. Per the germline V gene, CDR1 is SEHNR and CDR2 is FQNEAQ (reference sequence). DNA of the CDR3: TGTGCCAGCAGAACTGTCAGGACGGAGTATGGCTACACCTTC. The encoded protein is CASRTVRTEYGYTF.

In its sample, this clonotype was seen many times. The rearrangement links TRBV7-6 to TRBJ2-7; TRBD2 matches 9 bases. Germline values: CDR1 SGHVS, CDR2 FNYEAQ. This CDR3 spans 16 amino acids. V lost 5 bases, J lost 4 bases, and 12 bases stayed unmatched. CDR3 DNA: TGTGCCAGCAGCCAGACTAGCGGTCTCGAGAGGTACGAGCAGTACTTC. Residues: CASSQTSGLERYEQYF. Supplemented by reference TRBV7-6 and TRBJ2-7, the full variable domain reads GAGVSQSPRYKVTKRGQDVALRCDPISGHVSLYWYRQALGQGPEFLTYFNYEAQQDKSGLPNDRFSAERPEGSISTLTIQRTEQRDSAMYRCASSQTSGLERYEQYFGPGTRLTVT.